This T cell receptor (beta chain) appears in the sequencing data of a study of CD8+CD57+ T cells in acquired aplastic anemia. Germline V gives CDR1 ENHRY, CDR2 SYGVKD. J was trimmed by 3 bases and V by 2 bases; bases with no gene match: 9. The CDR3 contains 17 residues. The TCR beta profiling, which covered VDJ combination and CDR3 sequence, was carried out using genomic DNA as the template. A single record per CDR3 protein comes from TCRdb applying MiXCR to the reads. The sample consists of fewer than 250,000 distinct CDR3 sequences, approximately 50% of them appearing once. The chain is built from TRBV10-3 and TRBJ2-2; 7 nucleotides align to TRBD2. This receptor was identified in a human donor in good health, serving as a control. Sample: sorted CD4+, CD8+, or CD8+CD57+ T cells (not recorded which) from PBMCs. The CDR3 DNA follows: TGTGCCATCAGTGAGATGAGTGGGGGGGTAGACACCGGGGAGCTGTTTTTT. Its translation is CAISEMSGGVDTGELFF.